This TCR beta chain was captured in a study of tumor-infiltrating lymphocytes in primary liver carcinoma. Study outcomes and limitations: Tumor-adjacent and tumor-blood pairs showed less overlap than tumor region pairs. A significantly higher top-250-clone fraction was recorded for tumors than for blood (p = 0.039).

RNA isolated from unsorted whole blood supplied the blood RNA, with germline DNA also extracted. This clonotype was seen ten or more times. Its antigen is currently unknown. A primer in the constant region served to generate TCR beta cDNA from roughly 550 ng of total RNA. Generation of the TCR beta libraries relied on three nested multiplex PCR rounds using slightly modified ARM-PCR. A C-beta reverse primer was combined with TRBV1-TRBV30 forward primers in the first two PCR rounds, and each round had 10 cycles. MiXCR, applied by TCRdb to the multiplex PCR reads, yields one record per CDR3 protein. The table shows 320,000 or so distinct CDR3 sequences, with 50% to 70% occurring only once. Trimming stripped 5 bases from V and 2 bases from J, with 13 bases between. Looked up from germline, CDR1 is MDHEN and CDR2 is SYDVKM. This CDR3 contains 15 residues.

Sequences were obtained from peripheral blood. The V gene is TRBV28, the J gene TRBJ1-5; D remains ambiguous. This clonotype was obtained from a man aged 40-49 years with primary liver carcinoma and hepatitis B virus infection. Here the CDR3 reads CASSPVSDGNQPQHF. For the CDR3, the DNA is TGTGCCAGCAGTCCCGTCTCGGATGGCAATCAGCCCCAGCATTTT.